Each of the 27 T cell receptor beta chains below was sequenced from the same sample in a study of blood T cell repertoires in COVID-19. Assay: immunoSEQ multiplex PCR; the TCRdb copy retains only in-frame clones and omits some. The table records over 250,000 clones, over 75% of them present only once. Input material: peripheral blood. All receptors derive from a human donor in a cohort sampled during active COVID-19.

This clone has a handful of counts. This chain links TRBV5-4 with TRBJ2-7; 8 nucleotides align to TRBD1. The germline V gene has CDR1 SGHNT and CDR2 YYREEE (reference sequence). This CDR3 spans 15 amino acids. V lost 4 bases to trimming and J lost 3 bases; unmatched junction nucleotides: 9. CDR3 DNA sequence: TGTGCCAGCAGCCCGGACAGGGATAACCTCTACGAGCAGTACTTC. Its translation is CASSPDRDNLYEQYF.

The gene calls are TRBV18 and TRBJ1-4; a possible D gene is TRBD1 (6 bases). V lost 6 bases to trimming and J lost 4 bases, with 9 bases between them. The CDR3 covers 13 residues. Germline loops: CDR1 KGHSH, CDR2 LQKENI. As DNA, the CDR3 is TGTGCCAGCTCGGACAGACTTAATGAAAAACTGTTTTTT. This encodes CASSDRLNEKLFF.

DNA of the CDR3: TGTGCCTGCCAAGCGGGACAGGGTTTTTCACCCCTCCACTTT. Translating it yields CACQAGQGFSPLHF. The chain is built from TRBV30 and TRBJ1-6, with TRBD1 matching over 9 bases. The V and J ends lost 6 bases and 9 bases, in that order; junction bases with no gene match: 9. Germline-derived CDR1 and CDR2 are GTSNPN and SVGIG (reference sequence). The CDR3 extends over 14 amino acids. The full variable domain, in which reference TRBV30 and TRBJ1-6 provide the parts outside the CDR3, is SQTIHQWPATLVQPVGSPLSLECTVEGTSNPNLYWYRQAAGRGLQLLFYSVGIGQISSEVPQNLSASRPQDRQFILSSKKLLLSDSGFYLCACQAGQGFSPLHFGNGTRLTVT.

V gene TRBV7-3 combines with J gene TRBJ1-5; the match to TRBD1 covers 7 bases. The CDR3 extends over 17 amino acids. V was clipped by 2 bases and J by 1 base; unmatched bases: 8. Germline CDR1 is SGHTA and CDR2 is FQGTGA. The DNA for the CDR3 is TGTGCCAGCAGCTTACTCAACAGGGGAAGGAGCAATCAGCCCCAGCATTTT. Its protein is CASSLLNRGRSNQPQHF.

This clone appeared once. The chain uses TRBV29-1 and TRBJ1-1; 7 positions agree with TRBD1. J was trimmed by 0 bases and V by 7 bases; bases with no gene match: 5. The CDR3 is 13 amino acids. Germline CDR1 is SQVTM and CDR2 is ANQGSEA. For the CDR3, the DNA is TGCAGCGCTGGGGGACAGATGAACACTGAAGCTTTCTTT. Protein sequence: CSAGGQMNTEAFF.

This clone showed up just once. The CDR3 coding sequence is TGTGCCAGCAGCTTAGCGGGAGGGCCCGGGGAGCTGTTTTTT. Translating it yields CASSLAGGPGELFF. This chain links TRBV7-6 with TRBJ2-2; 7 bases map to TRBD2. CDR1 SGHVS and CDR2 FNYEAQ come from the germline V gene. V lost 0 bases and J lost 6; bases outside the gene matches: 1. The CDR3 spans 14 residues.

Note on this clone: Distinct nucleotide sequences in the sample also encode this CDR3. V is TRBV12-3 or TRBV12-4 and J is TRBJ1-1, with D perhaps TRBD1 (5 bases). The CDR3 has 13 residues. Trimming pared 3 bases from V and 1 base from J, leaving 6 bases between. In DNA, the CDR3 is TGTGCCAGCAGTTTGGGGCAGAACACTGAAGCTTTCTTT. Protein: CASSLGQNTEAFF.

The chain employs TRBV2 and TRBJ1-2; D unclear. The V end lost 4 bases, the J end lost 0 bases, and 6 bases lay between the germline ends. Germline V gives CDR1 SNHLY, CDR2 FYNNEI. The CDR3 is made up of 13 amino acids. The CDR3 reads CASSGPSNYGYTF. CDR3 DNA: TGTGCCAGCAGTGGGCCTTCTAACTATGGCTACACCTTC.

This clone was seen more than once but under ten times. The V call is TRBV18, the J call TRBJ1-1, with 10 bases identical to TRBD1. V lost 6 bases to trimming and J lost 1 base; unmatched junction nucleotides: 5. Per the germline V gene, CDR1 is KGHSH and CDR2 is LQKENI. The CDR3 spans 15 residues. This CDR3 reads CASSPGTGANTEAFF. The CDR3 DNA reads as TGTGCCAGCTCTCCCGGGACAGGGGCGAACACTGAAGCTTTCTTT. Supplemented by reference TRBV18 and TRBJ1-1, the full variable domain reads NAGVMQNPRHLVRRRGQEARLRCSPMKGHSHVYWYRQLPEEGLKFMVYLQKENIIDESGMPKERFSAEFPKEGPSILRIQQVVRGDSAAYFCASSPGTGANTEAFFGQGTRLTVV.

This CDR3 is CASSAGGRAPGNTIYF. The CDR3 coding sequence is TGTGCCAGCAGCGCGGGCGGCAGGGCCCCTGGAAACACCATATATTTT. The chain combines TRBV9 with TRBJ1-3; possibly TRBD1 for D (5 bases). This CDR3 spans 16 amino acids. Per the germline V gene, CDR1 is SGDLS and CDR2 is YYNGEE. V was clipped by 3 bases and J by 2 bases, with 15 bases between them.

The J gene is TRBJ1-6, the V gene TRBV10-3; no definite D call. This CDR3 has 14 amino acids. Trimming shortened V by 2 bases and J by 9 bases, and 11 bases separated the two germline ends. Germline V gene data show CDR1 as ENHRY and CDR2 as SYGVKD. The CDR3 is CAISEATGSSPLHF. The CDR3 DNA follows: TGTGCCATCAGTGAGGCCACGGGGAGTTCACCCCTCCACTTT.

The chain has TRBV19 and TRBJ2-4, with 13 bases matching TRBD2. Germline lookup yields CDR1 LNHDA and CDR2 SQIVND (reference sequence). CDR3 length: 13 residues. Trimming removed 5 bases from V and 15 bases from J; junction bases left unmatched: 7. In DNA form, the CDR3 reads TGTGCCAGTAGTGGCGGACTAGCGGGAGTCCTGTACTTC. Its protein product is CASSGGLAGVLYF.

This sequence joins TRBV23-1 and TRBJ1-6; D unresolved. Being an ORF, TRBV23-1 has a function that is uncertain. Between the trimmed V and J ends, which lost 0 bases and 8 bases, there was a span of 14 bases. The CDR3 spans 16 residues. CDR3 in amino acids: CASSQSSPPGDSPLHF. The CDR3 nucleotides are TGCGCCAGCAGTCAATCGTCACCCCCCGGAGATTCACCCCTCCACTTT.

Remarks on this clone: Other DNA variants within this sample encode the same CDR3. CDR3 amino acids: CASSLQGNQPQHF. The CDR3 bases are TGTGCCAGCAGCCTACAGGGGAATCAGCCCCAGCATTTT. The rearrangement joins TRBV7-9 to TRBJ1-5, with TRBD1 identical over 7 bases. The CDR3 runs to 13 residues. Germline V lookup: CDR1 SEHNR, CDR2 FQNEAQ (reference sequence). V lost 5 bases, J lost 4 bases, and 2 bases stayed unmatched.

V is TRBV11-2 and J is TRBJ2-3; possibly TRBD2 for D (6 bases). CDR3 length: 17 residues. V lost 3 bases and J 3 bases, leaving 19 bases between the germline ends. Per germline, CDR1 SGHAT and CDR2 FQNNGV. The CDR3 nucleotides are TGTGCCAGCAGCTTTTTCTTGCGGGAAAGGGGAACAGATACGCAGTATTTT. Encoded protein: CASSFFLRERGTDTQYF.

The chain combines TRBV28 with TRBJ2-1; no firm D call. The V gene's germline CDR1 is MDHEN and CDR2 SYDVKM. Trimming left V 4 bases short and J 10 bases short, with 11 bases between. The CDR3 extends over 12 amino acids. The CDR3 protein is CASSSRVGEQFF. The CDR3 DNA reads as TGTGCCAGCAGTTCTAGAGTAGGCGAGCAGTTCTTC. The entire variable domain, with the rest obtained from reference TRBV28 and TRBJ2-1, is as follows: DVKVTQSSRYLVKRTGEKVFLECVQDMDHENMFWYRQDPGLGLRLIYFSYDVKMKEKGDIPEGYSVSREKKERFSLILESASTNQTSMYLCASSSRVGEQFFGPGTRLTVL.

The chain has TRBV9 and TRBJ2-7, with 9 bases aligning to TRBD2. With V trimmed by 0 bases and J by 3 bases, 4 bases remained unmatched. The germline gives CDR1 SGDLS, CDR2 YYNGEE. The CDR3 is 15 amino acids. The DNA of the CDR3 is TGTGCCAGCAGCGTAGGGACTAGCGAGAGCTACGAGCAGTACTTC. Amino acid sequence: CASSVGTSESYEQYF.

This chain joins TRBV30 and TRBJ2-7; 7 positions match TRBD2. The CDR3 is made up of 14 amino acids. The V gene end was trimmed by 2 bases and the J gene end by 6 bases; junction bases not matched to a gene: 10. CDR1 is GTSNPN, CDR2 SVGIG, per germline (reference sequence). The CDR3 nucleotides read TGTGCCTGGAGTTTGGGCGGGAGACCAAGCGAGCAGTACTTC. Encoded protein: CAWSLGGRPSEQYF.

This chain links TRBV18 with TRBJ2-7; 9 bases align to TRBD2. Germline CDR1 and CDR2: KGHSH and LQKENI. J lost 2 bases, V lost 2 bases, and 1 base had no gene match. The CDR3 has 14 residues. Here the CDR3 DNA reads TGTGCCAGCTCACCAGCGGGAGGGCCCTACGAGCAGTACTTC. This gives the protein CASSPAGGPYEQYF.

CDR3 sequence reads: CASSIRDRAAAFF. The CDR3 bases are TGTGCCAGTAGTATCCGGGACAGGGCCGCAGCTTTCTTT. The rearrangement links TRBV19 to TRBJ1-1; 9 bases agree with TRBD1. Germline loops: CDR1 LNHDA, CDR2 SQIVND (reference sequence). With 3 bases clipped from V and 10 bases from J, the junction kept 6 bases outside the gene matches. This CDR3 is built from 13 residues.

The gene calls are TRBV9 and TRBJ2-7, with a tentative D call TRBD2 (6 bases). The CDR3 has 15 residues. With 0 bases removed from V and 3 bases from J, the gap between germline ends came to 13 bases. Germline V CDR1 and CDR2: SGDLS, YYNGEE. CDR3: CASSVGASESYEQYF. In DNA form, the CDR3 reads TGTGCCAGCAGCGTAGGGGCTAGCGAGAGCTACGAGCAGTACTTC.

This CDR3 is CASGGSQETQYF. In DNA, the CDR3 is TGTGCCAGCGGAGGTAGCCAAGAGACCCAGTACTTC. The V gene is TRBV2, the J gene TRBJ2-5; D is perhaps TRBD2 (5 bases). V was cut by 8 bases and J by 1 base, with 8 bases left in between. In germline, CDR1 is SNHLY, CDR2 FYNNEI. The CDR3 covers 12 residues.

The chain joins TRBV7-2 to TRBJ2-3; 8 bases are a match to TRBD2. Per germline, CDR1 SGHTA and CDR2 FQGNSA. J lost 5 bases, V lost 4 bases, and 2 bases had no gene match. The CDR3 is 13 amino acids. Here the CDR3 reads CASSSLAGDTQYF. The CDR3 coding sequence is TGTGCCAGCAGCTCCCTAGCGGGAGATACGCAGTATTTT.

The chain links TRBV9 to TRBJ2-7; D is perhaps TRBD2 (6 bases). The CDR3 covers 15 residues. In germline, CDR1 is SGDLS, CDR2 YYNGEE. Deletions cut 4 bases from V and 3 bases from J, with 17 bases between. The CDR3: CASSSRGDFLYEQYF. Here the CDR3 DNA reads TGTGCCAGCAGCTCGCGCGGGGACTTTCTCTACGAGCAGTACTTC.

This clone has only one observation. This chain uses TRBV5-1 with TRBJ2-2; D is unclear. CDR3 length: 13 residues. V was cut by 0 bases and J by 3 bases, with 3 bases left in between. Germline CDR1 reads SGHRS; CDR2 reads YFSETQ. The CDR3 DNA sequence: TGCGCCAGCAGCTTGGCATACACCGGGGAGCTGTTTTTT. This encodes CASSLAYTGELFF.

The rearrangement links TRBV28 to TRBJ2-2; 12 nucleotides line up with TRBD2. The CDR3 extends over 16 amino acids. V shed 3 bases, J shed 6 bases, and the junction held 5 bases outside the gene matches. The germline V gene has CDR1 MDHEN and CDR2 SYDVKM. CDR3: CASSFASGRAAGELFF. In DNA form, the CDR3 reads TGTGCCAGCAGTTTTGCTAGCGGGAGGGCGGCCGGGGAGCTGTTTTTT.

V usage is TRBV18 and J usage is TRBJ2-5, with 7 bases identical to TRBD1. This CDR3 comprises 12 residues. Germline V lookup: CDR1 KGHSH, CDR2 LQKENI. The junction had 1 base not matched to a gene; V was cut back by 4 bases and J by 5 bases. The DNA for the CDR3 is TGTGCCAGCTCACAGGACAGGGAGACCCAGTACTTC. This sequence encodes CASSQDRETQYF.